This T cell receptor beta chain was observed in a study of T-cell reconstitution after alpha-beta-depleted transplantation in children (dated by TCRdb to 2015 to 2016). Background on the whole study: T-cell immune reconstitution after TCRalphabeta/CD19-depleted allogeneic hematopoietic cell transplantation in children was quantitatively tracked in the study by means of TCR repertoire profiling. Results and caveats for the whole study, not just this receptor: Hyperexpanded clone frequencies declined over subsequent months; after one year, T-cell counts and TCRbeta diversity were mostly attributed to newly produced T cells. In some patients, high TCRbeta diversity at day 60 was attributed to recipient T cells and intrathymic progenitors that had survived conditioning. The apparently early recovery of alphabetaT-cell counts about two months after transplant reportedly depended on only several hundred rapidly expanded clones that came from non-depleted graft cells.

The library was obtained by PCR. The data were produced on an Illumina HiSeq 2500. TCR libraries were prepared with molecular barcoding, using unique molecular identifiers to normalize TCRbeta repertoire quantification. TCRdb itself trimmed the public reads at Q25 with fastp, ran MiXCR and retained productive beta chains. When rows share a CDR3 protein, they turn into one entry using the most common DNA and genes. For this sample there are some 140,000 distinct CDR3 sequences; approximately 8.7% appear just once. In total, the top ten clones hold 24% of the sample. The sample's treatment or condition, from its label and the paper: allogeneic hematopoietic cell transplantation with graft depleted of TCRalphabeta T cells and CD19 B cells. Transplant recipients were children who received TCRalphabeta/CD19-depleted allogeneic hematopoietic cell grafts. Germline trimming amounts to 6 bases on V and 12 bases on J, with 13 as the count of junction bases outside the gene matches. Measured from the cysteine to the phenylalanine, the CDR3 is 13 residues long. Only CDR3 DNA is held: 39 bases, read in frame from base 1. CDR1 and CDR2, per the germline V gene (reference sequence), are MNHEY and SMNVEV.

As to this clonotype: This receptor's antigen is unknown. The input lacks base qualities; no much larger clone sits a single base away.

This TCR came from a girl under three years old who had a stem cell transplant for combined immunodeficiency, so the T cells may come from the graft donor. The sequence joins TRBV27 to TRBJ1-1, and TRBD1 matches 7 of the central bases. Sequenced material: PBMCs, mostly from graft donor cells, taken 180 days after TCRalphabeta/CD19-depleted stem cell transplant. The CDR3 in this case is CASRGSLQGKTFF. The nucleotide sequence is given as TGTGCCAGCAGGGGATCCTTACAGGGGAAGACTTTCTTT.